These 4 T cell receptor beta chains share one sample of origin, sequenced in a study of blood T cell repertoires in COVID-19. Repertoires were generated with immunoSEQ multiplex PCR, while TCRdb's copy carries only in-frame clones and drops some. The sample carries fewer than 150,000 clones, 80% to 85% recorded once. Sequences were obtained from peripheral blood. The receptor set was obtained from a human donor in a cohort sampled during active COVID-19.

The chain employs TRBV5-6 and TRBJ1-3; D perhaps matches TRBD1 (6 bases). Germline CDR1 is SGHDT and CDR2 is YYEEEE. This CDR3 contains 16 residues. Trimming shortened V by 4 bases and J by 0 bases, and 14 bases separated the two germline ends. Here the CDR3 reads CASSRTTGISGNTIYF. The CDR3 coding sequence is TGTGCCAGCAGCAGGACGACAGGTATCTCTGGAAACACCATATATTTT.

The chain is built from TRBV6-6 and TRBJ2-7; 8 nucleotides match TRBD2. In germline, CDR1 is MNHNY, CDR2 SVGAGI (reference sequence). CDR3 length equals 14 residues. The V gene end was trimmed by 6 bases and the J gene end by 2 bases; junction bases not matched to a gene: 6. The CDR3 DNA follows: TGTGCCAGCAGACGGGGGGGGGCCCCCTACGAGCAGTACTTC. Its protein product is CASRRGGAPYEQYF.

This sequence joins TRBV6-4 and TRBJ2-2; unclear D gene. Trimming took 4 bases from V and 5 from J, leaving 8 bases between them. Germline V gives CDR1 MRHNA, CDR2 SNTAGT. This CDR3 has 13 amino acids. The CDR3 here is CASSVSGTGELFF. CDR3 nucleotides: TGTGCCAGCAGTGTATCCGGGACCGGGGAGCTGTTTTTT.

CDR3 in amino acids: CASSLTGDTQYF. Written as DNA, the CDR3 is TGTGCCAGCAGTCTGACGGGGGATACGCAGTATTTT. The chain combines TRBV12-3 or TRBV12-4 with TRBJ2-3; a weak D match, TRBD2 (5 bases). V was clipped by 5 bases and J by 6 bases, with 9 bases between them. CDR3 length: 12 residues.